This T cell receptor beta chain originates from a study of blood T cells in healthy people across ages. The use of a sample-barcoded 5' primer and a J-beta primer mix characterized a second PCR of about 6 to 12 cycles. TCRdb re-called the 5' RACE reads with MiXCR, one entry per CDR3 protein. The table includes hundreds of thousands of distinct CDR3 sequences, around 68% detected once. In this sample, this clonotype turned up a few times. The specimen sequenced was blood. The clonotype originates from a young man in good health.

The CDR3 DNA reads TGCGCCAGCAGCTTGGCGGCGGTTGGCTACACCTTC. Its translation: CASSLAAVGYTF. The J gene is TRBJ1-2, the V gene TRBV5-1; D remains ambiguous. The CDR3 extends over 12 amino acids. Germline V gene data show CDR1 as SGHRS and CDR2 as YFSETQ. Trimming cost V 0 bases and J 7 bases, with 7 bases left between them.